This entry describes one T cell receptor (beta chain). Its target is unknown. As for treatment: approximately nine-day PBMC culture with coronavirus spike peptide pools or control peptides (ViraFEST assay). Both day 3 and day 7 involved replacing half of the medium with fresh IL-2 medium. These data are taken from a study of vaccination and CD4 T cells after COVID-19. Looking at the study overall: Four females and six males made up the convalescents, two of whom were Hispanic.

An Oncomine TCR Beta short-read assay was used to sequence the DNA from cultured CD4+ T cells. TCRdb reprocessed the PCR reads via MiXCR and lists one record per CDR3 protein. Of over 15,000 distinct CDR3 sequences listed, 30% to 45% are singletons. The germline V gene has CDR1 SEHNR and CDR2 FQNEAQ (reference sequence). V was trimmed by 5 bases and J by 4 bases, leaving 10 bases between them. The CDR3 covers 13 residues. The V call is TRBV7-9, the J call TRBJ2-3; tentatively, D is TRBD1 (6 bases). Sequenced material: cultured CD4+ T cells from blood. The clonotype originates from a human donor with COVID-19. The CDR3 sequence: CASSPKGADTQYF. The CDR3 bases are TGTGCCAGCAGCCCGAAGGGGGCAGATACGCAGTATTTT.